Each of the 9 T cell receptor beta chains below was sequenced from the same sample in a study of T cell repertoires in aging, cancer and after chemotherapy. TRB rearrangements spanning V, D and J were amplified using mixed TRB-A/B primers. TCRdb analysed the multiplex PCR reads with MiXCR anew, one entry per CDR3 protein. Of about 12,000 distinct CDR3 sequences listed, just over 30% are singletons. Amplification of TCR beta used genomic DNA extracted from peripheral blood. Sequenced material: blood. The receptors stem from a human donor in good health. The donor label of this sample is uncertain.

CDR3 residues: CASSFAGYNEQFF. In DNA, the CDR3 is TGTGCCAGCAGTTTTGCAGGCTACAATGAGCAGTTCTTC. The chain couples TRBV27 to TRBJ2-1; D remains ambiguous. V was clipped by 3 bases and J by 3 bases, with 6 bases between them. Germline assignment: CDR1 MNHEY and CDR2 SMNVEV (reference sequence). The CDR3 extends over 13 amino acids.

DNA of the CDR3: TGTGCCAGCAGTCAAACCGACGCAAGGGATCCCCAGCATTTT. Protein sequence: CASSQTDARDPQHF. The V and J genes are TRBV6-5 and TRBJ1-5; D ambiguous. Germline loops: CDR1 MNHEY, CDR2 SVGAGI. Trimming pared 5 bases from V and 10 bases from J, leaving 18 bases between. CDR3 length equals 14 residues.

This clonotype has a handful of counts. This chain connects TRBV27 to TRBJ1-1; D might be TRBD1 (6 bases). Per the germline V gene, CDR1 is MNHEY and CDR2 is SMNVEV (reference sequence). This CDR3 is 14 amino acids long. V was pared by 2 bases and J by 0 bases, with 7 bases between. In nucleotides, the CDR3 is TGTGCCAGCAGTTTAGACAGGTTGAACACTGAAGCTTTCTTT. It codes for CASSLDRLNTEAFF.

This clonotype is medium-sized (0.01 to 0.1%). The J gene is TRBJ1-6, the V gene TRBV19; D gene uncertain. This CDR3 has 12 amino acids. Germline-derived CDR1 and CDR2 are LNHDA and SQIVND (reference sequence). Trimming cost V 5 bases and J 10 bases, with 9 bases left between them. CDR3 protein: CASSESNSPLHF. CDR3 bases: TGTGCCAGTAGTGAGAGTAACTCACCCCTCCACTTT. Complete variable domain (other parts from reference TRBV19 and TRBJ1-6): DGGITQSPKYLFRKEGQNVTLSCEQNLNHDAMYWYRQDPGQGLRLIYYSQIVNDFQKGDIAEGYSVSREKKESFPLTVTSAQKNPTAFYLCASSESNSPLHFGNGTRLTVT.

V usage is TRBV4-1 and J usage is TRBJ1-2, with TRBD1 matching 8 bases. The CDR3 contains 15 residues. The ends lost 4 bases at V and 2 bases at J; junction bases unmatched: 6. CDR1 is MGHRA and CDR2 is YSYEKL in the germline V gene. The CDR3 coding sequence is TGCGCCAGCAGCCCCCGAACAGGGGGAAACTATGGCTACACCTTC. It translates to CASSPRTGGNYGYTF.

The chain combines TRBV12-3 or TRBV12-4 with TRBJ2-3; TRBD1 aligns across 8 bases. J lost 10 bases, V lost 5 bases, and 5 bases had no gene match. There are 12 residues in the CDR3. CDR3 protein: CASSAGQGPQYF. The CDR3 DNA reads TGTGCCAGCAGTGCCGGACAGGGTCCGCAGTATTTT.

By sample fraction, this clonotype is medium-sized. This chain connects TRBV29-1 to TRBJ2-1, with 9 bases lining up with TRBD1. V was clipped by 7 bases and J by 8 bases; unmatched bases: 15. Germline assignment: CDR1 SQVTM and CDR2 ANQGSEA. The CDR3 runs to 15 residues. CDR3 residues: CSAGTGFLGLDEQFF. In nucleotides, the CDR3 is TGCAGCGCGGGGACAGGGTTTTTAGGTCTCGATGAGCAGTTCTTC.

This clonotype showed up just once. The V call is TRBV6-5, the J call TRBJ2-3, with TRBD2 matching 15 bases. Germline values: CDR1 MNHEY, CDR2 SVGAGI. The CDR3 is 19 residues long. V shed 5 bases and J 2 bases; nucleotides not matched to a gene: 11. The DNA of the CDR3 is TGTGCCAGCAGTGGGAAAGGACTAGCGGGAGGGCCATTCACAGATACGCAGTATTTT. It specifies CASSGKGLAGGPFTDTQYF.

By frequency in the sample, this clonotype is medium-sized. The CDR3 is CASRGMGRDEQFF. CDR3 nucleotide sequence: TGTGCCAGCCGAGGGATGGGACGCGATGAGCAGTTCTTC. This chain uses TRBV19 with TRBJ2-1; TRBD1 or TRBD2 may be the D gene (5 bases each). Trimming removed 9 bases from V and 8 bases from J, with 17 bases in between. The germline CDR1 and CDR2 sequences are LNHDA and SQIVND (reference sequence). This CDR3 has 13 residues.